The 32 T cell receptor beta chains below were found in one sample sequenced in a study of beta chain features in type 1 diabetes. Every isolated RNA sample was fully reverse transcribed, so sequencing captured expressed TCRB transcripts. Here immunoSEQ multiplex PCR was the method, and the copy in TCRdb shows in-frame clones only, minus some. The sample contains roughly 40,000 clones, more than 40% of which appear only once. Sequencing used central memory CD4+ T cells from blood. Receptor source: a woman aged 18-35 years in good health.

The chain uses TRBV30 and TRBJ1-2; D is possibly TRBD1 (5 bases). The germline V and J ends were trimmed by 2 bases and 4 bases, with 17 bases remaining between them. The length of the CDR3 is 15 residues. The germline gives CDR1 GTSNPN, CDR2 SVGIG (reference sequence). The CDR3 protein is CAWSLSGSQGYGYTF. The CDR3 coding sequence is TGTGCCTGGAGTCTGTCAGGGTCGCAGGGCTATGGCTACACCTTC.

CDR3 residues: CASSLQENTEAFF. The CDR3 bases are TGTGCCAGCAGCTTACAGGAGAACACTGAAGCTTTCTTT. J is TRBJ1-1 and V is TRBV7-2; D gene unclear. Germline-derived CDR1 and CDR2 are SGHTA and FQGNSA. Trimming took off 2 bases at V and 1 base at J, with 5 bases between the two ends. The CDR3 is made up of 13 amino acids.

V gene TRBV6-6 combines with J gene TRBJ1-1; no clear D. The V end was cut by 7 bases, the J end by 3 bases, with 15 bases between. In germline, CDR1 is MNHNY, CDR2 SVGAGI (reference sequence). CDR3 size: 14 residues. The CDR3: CASTWRRRDTEAFF. The CDR3 nucleotides read TGTGCCAGCACTTGGAGAAGGCGGGACACTGAAGCTTTCTTT.

J is TRBJ2-2 and V is TRBV10-3, with a possible D match to TRBD1 (6 bases). The germline CDR1 and CDR2 sequences are ENHRY and SYGVKD. The CDR3 consists of 15 residues. V lost 10 bases, J lost 1 base, and 16 bases lay in between. The CDR3 nucleotides read TGTGCCACAACAACCGGGACACGGAACACCGGGGAGCTGTTTTTT. Protein: CATTTGTRNTGELFF.

This clone has a handful of counts. V gene TRBV5-5 combines with J gene TRBJ2-6, with 8 bases matching TRBD2. The junction had 6 bases not matched to a gene; V was cut back by 1 base and J by 0 bases. CDR1 is SGHKS, CDR2 YYEKEE, per germline (reference sequence). The CDR3 covers 18 residues. The CDR3 DNA follows: TGTGCCAGCAGCTTGTCTACTAGCGGAGGCTCTGGGGCCAACGTCCTGACTTTC. It encodes CASSLSTSGGSGANVLTF.

V and J are TRBV7-9 and TRBJ2-5, with a possible D match to TRBD2 (5 bases). V lost 5 bases to trimming and J lost 5 bases, with 9 bases between them. This CDR3 has 12 residues. Germline assignment: CDR1 SEHNR and CDR2 FQNEAQ (reference sequence). DNA of the CDR3: TGTGCCAGCAGCCCCTCGGGGGAGACCCAGTACTTC. This sequence encodes CASSPSGETQYF.

CDR3 amino acids: CASTTGGSSYEQYF. CDR3 nucleotide sequence: TGTGCCAGCACCACAGGGGGCAGCTCCTACGAGCAGTACTTC. V usage is TRBV5-6 and J usage is TRBJ2-7; TRBD1 matches 9 bases. Per germline, CDR1 SGHDT and CDR2 YYEEEE. The V and J ends lost 6 bases and 0 bases, in that order; junction bases with no gene match: 4. CDR3 length: 14 residues. Full variable domain (remainder filled in from reference TRBV5-6 and TRBJ2-7): DAGVTQSPTHLIKTRGQQVTLRCSPKSGHDTVSWYQQALGQGPQFIFQYYEEEERQRGNFPDRFSGHQFPNYSSELNVNALLLGDSALYLCASTTGGSSYEQYFGPGTRLTVT.

This rearrangement joins TRBV20-1 to TRBJ1-1, with 7 bases matching TRBD1. Germline trimming cut 2 bases from V and 10 bases from J; bases unmatched to any gene: 4. The CDR3 length is 11 residues. Per germline, CDR1 DFQATT and CDR2 SNEGSKA (reference sequence). This CDR3 reads CSARQGVRAFF. The DNA of the CDR3 is TGCAGTGCTAGACAGGGGGTACGAGCTTTCTTT.

The chain employs TRBV5-1 and TRBJ1-5, with D possibly being TRBD1 (5 bases). The CDR3 consists of 15 residues. The germline gives CDR1 SGHRS, CDR2 YFSETQ. The germline V and J ends were trimmed by 2 bases and 0 bases, with 9 bases remaining between them. The CDR3 loop reads CASSLGANSNQPQHF. For the CDR3, the DNA is TGCGCCAGCAGCTTAGGGGCAAATAGCAATCAGCCCCAGCATTTT.

This chain connects TRBV4-2 to TRBJ2-1; 13 bases are shared with TRBD2. This CDR3 contains 16 residues. The germline V gene has CDR1 LGHNA and CDR2 YNFKEQ. The V segment lost 6 bases and the J segment 0 bases; nucleotides outside the gene matches: 2. The CDR3 coding sequence is TGTGCCAGCAGTCGGACTAGCGGGGGCTCCTACAATGAGCAGTTCTTC. This codes for CASSRTSGGSYNEQFF.

This clone was observed a single time. The rearrangement links TRBV7-9 to TRBJ1-5, with 8 nucleotides matching TRBD1. The germline gives CDR1 SEHNR, CDR2 FQNEAQ (reference sequence). The CDR3 covers 13 residues. J gave up 13 bases and V 1 base, and 6 bases lay outside the gene matches. The CDR3 reads CASSLEGRQGQHF. The CDR3 DNA follows: TGTGCCAGCAGCTTAGAGGGGAGACAGGGGCAGCATTTT.

This chain joins TRBV6-1 and TRBJ2-3; the match to TRBD2 covers 10 bases. The CDR3 is 15 residues long. Germline CDR1 reads MNHNS; CDR2 reads SASEGT. V trimming: 8 bases; J trimming: 2 bases; junction bases outside the gene matches: 7. CDR3 in amino acids: CASGPSGRATDTQYF. CDR3 in DNA: TGTGCCAGCGGACCCAGCGGGAGGGCCACAGATACGCAGTATTTT.

The chain couples TRBV18 to TRBJ2-7, with D possibly TRBD1 on 6 matching bases. The CDR3 is 15 amino acids. V lost 3 bases and J lost 3, with 15 bases in between. Germline CDR1 and CDR2: KGHSH and LQKENI. The CDR3 sequence: CASSPRDILFYEQYF. Written as DNA, the CDR3 is TGTGCCAGCTCACCCCGGGACATACTCTTCTACGAGCAGTACTTC.

This rearrangement joins TRBV14 to TRBJ1-5; TRBD1 is a possible D gene (6 bases). V lost 1 base to trimming and J lost 1 base, with 23 bases between them. This CDR3 comprises 20 residues. Per germline, CDR1 SGHDN and CDR2 FVKESK. The CDR3 DNA is TGTGCCAGCAGCCAAGGACAGCGACAGGACTCCCTAGGAAGCAATCAGCCCCAGCATTTT. Encoded protein: CASSQGQRQDSLGSNQPQHF.

This clone turned up a few times. The V gene is TRBV6-1, the J gene TRBJ1-2; 7 positions agree with TRBD1. V gave up 2 bases and J gave up 4 bases; unmatched junction bases: 1. CDR1 and CDR2 (germline): MNHNS, SASEGT. CDR3 size: 13 residues. The CDR3 region has the DNA TGTGCCAGCAGTGAAAACAGGGGCTATGGCTACACCTTC. Its translation is CASSENRGYGYTF.

J is TRBJ1-4 and V is TRBV7-9, with D unresolved. Germline V lookup: CDR1 SEHNR, CDR2 FQNEAQ (reference sequence). V lost 2 bases and J 5 bases, leaving 15 bases between the germline ends. The CDR3 covers 16 residues. Here the CDR3 DNA reads TGTGCCAGCAGCTTAAGTTTGGGCACTTCAAATGAAAAACTGTTTTTT. This gives the protein CASSLSLGTSNEKLFF. Together with reference TRBV7-9 and TRBJ1-4, the CDR3 gives the full variable domain: DTGVSQNPRHKITKRGQNVTFRCDPISEHNRLYWYRQTLGQGPEFLTYFQNEAQLEKSRLLSDRFSAERPKGSFSTLEIQRTEQGDSAMYLCASSLSLGTSNEKLFFGSGTQLSVL.

This clone was recorded a few times. The V and J genes are TRBV25-1 and TRBJ1-1; the D is unclear. The CDR3 covers 14 residues. With 2 bases removed from V and 4 bases from J, the gap between germline ends came to 11 bases. The germline V gene has CDR1 MGHDK and CDR2 SYGVNS. In nucleotides, the CDR3 is TGTGCCAGCAGTGAAGGAGGTGGAGTCACTGAAGCTTTCTTT. Its translation: CASSEGGGVTEAFF.

In DNA, the CDR3 is TGTGCCAGCAGCTTAGGTGAGGGTCGCGACACTGAAGCTTTCTTT. Translated, it gives CASSLGEGRDTEAFF. The chain recombines TRBV7-2 with TRBJ1-1; D is undetermined. V was trimmed by 1 base and J by 3 bases, leaving 12 bases between them. This CDR3 comprises 15 residues. Germline V gene lookup returns CDR1 SGHTA and CDR2 FQGNSA.

This clone occurred a few times. The V gene is TRBV19, the J gene TRBJ2-7; D might be TRBD1 (6 bases). V dropped 4 bases and J dropped 1 base, with 11 bases sitting between them. From germline, CDR1 is LNHDA and CDR2 SQIVND (reference sequence). The CDR3 spans 14 residues. In DNA, the CDR3 is TGTGCCAGTAGTAACAGGGCGGTTTCCTACGAGCAGTACTTC. This encodes CASSNRAVSYEQYF.

J is TRBJ2-7 and V is TRBV5-1; D is ambiguous. This CDR3 is 14 amino acids long. From germline, CDR1 is SGHRS and CDR2 YFSETQ. Trimming left V 3 bases short and J 3 bases short, with 13 bases between. The CDR3 protein is CASSSSQFIYEQYF. The CDR3 DNA is TGCGCCAGCAGCTCCAGTCAATTTATCTACGAGCAGTACTTC. The whole variable domain, filled in from reference TRBV5-1 and TRBJ2-7, reads KAGVTQTPRYLIKTRGQQVTLSCSPISGHRSVSWYQQTPGQGLQFLFEYFSETQRNKGNFPGRFSGRQFSNSRSEMNVSTLELGDSALYLCASSSSQFIYEQYFGPGTRLTVT.

V is TRBV9 and J is TRBJ2-1; D gene unclear. This CDR3 comprises 14 residues. CDR1 SGDLS and CDR2 YYNGEE come from the germline V gene. Trimming left V 0 bases short and J 13 bases short, with 17 bases between. CDR3 amino acids: CASSVGVQGAPQFF. In DNA form, the CDR3 reads TGTGCCAGCAGCGTAGGGGTTCAAGGAGCACCTCAGTTCTTC.

This clone was recorded only once. In nucleotides, the CDR3 is TGTGCCAGCAGTTGGCTAGCGGGATACGAGCAGTACTTC. Protein: CASSWLAGYEQYF. The chain recombines TRBV27 with TRBJ2-7; 9 bases align to TRBD2. Germline-derived CDR1 and CDR2 are MNHEY and SMNVEV (reference sequence). This CDR3 has 13 amino acids. V shed 4 bases and J 4 bases; nucleotides not matched to a gene: 2.

The V gene is TRBV29-1, the J gene TRBJ2-1; TRBD1 agrees at 9 bases. V gave up 2 bases and J gave up 10 bases; unmatched junction bases: 12. The CDR3 runs 15 residues. Germline loops: CDR1 SQVTM, CDR2 ANQGSEA. CDR3 region: CSVESGGTGQREQFF. CDR3 bases: TGCAGCGTTGAATCAGGTGGGACAGGGCAACGGGAGCAGTTCTTC.

This sequence joins TRBV10-2 and TRBJ2-7, with D possibly being TRBD1 (5 bases). The V gene's germline CDR1 is WSHSY and CDR2 SAAADI. This CDR3 comprises 16 residues. V was shortened by 5 bases and J by 4 bases, with 21 bases between the two germline ends. For the CDR3, the DNA is TGCGCCAGCAGTACAAACGCAGGCTCAGGGTTTTACGAGCAGTACTTC. It yields the protein CASSTNAGSGFYEQYF.

This clone was counted once. V is TRBV5-1 and J is TRBJ2-2; 7 bases match TRBD1. The CDR3 consists of 15 residues. V lost 3 bases to trimming and J lost 7 bases; unmatched junction nucleotides: 9. The germline CDR1 and CDR2 sequences are SGHRS and YFSETQ. The CDR3 loop reads CASSSDRMGSGELFF. In nucleotides, the CDR3 is TGCGCCAGCAGCTCGGACAGGATGGGGAGCGGGGAGCTGTTTTTT.

This clone was picked up one time. The CDR3 loop reads CASKKTGMNTEAFF. For the CDR3, the DNA is TGTGCCAGCAAAAAAACAGGCATGAACACTGAAGCTTTCTTT. V is TRBV7-9 and J is TRBJ1-1, with D possibly being TRBD1 (5 bases). This CDR3 is built from 14 residues. V was pared by 7 bases and J by 0 bases, with 12 bases between. Germline V lookup: CDR1 SEHNR, CDR2 FQNEAQ (reference sequence). The complete variable domain, with remaining parts taken from reference TRBV7-9 and TRBJ1-1, reads DTGVSQNPRHKITKRGQNVTFRCDPISEHNRLYWYRQTLGQGPEFLTYFQNEAQLEKSRLLSDRFSAERPKGSFSTLEIQRTEQGDSAMYLCASKKTGMNTEAFFGQGTRLTVV.

V is TRBV2 and J is TRBJ1-5; a weak D match, TRBD1 (6 bases). Trimming shortened V by 7 bases and J by 11 bases, and 24 bases separated the two germline ends. Germline assignment: CDR1 SNHLY and CDR2 FYNNEI. The CDR3 sequence is 15 residues long. For the CDR3, the DNA is TGTGCCAGCAAATATACAGTGGACAGCACTTGGTCCCAGCATTTT. Protein sequence: CASKYTVDSTWSQHF.

This clone was seen a handful of times. The rearrangement uses TRBV4-1 and TRBJ2-1, with 12 bases lining up with TRBD2. V lost 1 base and J lost 2; bases outside the gene matches: 3. Germline CDR1 is MGHRA and CDR2 is YSYEKL. CDR3 length equals 17 residues. CDR3 in amino acids: CASSQGSSGGAYNEQFF. The CDR3 DNA is TGCGCCAGCAGCCAAGGCTCTAGCGGGGGGGCCTACAATGAGCAGTTCTTC.

V usage is TRBV2 and J usage is TRBJ2-7, with TRBD2 identical over 14 bases. With V trimmed by 6 bases and J by 3 bases, 1 base remained unmatched. Germline V gene data show CDR1 as SNHLY and CDR2 as FYNNEI. This CDR3 contains 14 residues. The CDR3 DNA reads as TGTGCCAGCAGGGGACTAGCGGGAGTCTACGAGCAGTACTTC. Amino acids: CASRGLAGVYEQYF.

This chain links TRBV19 with TRBJ2-2; 8 positions agree with TRBD1. The V and J ends lost 3 bases and 1 base, in that order; junction bases with no gene match: 10. Germline loops: CDR1 LNHDA, CDR2 SQIVND (reference sequence). The CDR3 contains 18 residues. The CDR3 DNA reads as TGTGCCAGTAGTATTTATGGACAGGGAGGACTGAACACCGGGGAGCTGTTTTTT. Protein sequence: CASSIYGQGGLNTGELFF.

This rearrangement joins TRBV7-8 to TRBJ1-2; 7 bases fit TRBD1. The CDR3 runs 15 residues. V trimming: 4 bases; J trimming: 2 bases; junction bases outside the gene matches: 7. Looked up from germline, CDR1 is SGHVS and CDR2 is FQNEAQ. The CDR3 region is CASSYPGQVNYGYTF. For the CDR3, the DNA is TGTGCCAGCAGCTACCCCGGACAGGTCAACTATGGCTACACCTTC.

The gene calls are TRBV6-5 and TRBJ1-2; no clear D gene. This CDR3 contains 13 residues. V lost 5 bases, J lost 6 bases, and 13 bases lay in between. Germline lookup yields CDR1 MNHEY and CDR2 SVGAGI. CDR3 in DNA: TGTGCCAGCAGTGAAGCAGGAAGAGATGGCTACACCTTC. Protein: CASSEAGRDGYTF.